In this sample, the clone carrying this T cell receptor (beta chain) turned up once. The data originate from a study of blood T cells in healthy people across ages. The J segment lost 3 bases and the V segment lost 10 bases, leaving 8 bases of the junction unmatched. The CDR3 spans 15 residues. Germline V gene sequence: CDR1 MDHEN, CDR2 SYDVKM. At least 5 micrograms of total RNA were extracted per sample. Combining a sample-barcoded 5' primer with a J-beta primer mix, a second PCR ran for roughly 7 to 11 cycles. TCRdb processed the 5' RACE reads anew with MiXCR; each CDR3 protein has one entry. The sample lists about a million distinct CDR3 sequences; around 48% were seen once.

The sequenced sample consisted of blood. This TCR was recovered from a man aged 25 to 45 in good health. The V gene is TRBV28, the J gene TRBJ2-2, with 10 bases identical to TRBD1. This CDR3 reads CATKTGTGDTGELFF. In nucleotides, the CDR3 is TGTGCCACCAAAACCGGGACAGGGGACACCGGGGAGCTGTTTTTT. The full variable domain, with the rest looked up from reference TRBV28 and TRBJ2-2, is DVKVTQSSRYLVKRTGEKVFLECVQDMDHENMFWYRQDPGLGLRLIYFSYDVKMKEKGDIPEGYSVSREKKERFSLILESASTNQTSMYLCATKTGTGDTGELFFGEGSRLTVL.